These T cell receptor beta chains were read from a single sample in a study of spatial heterogeneity in lung cancer. MiXCR, applied by TCRdb to the 5' RACE reads, yields one record per CDR3 protein. The sample has some 9,000 distinct CDR3 sequences, around an eighth seen once. The sample here was lung tumor tissue, taken at surgery. Receptor source: a male donor with early-stage non-small cell lung cancer. Both conserved end residues are part of each CDR3. A D gene is named only where the DNA matches it firmly. Clone size is given for some rows only: seen once, a few or many times, or a class if the clone is expanded.

j_call v_call d_call clone_size cdr3_aa cdr3_nt
TRBJ2-7 TRBV6-5 TRBD1 many CASSSRGTGTYEQYF TGTGCCAGCAGTTCGCGAGGGACAGGGACCTACGAGCAGTACTTC
TRBJ1-1 TRBV29-1 NA many CSVEGPARGTEAFF TGCAGCGTTGAAGGCCCCGCGAGGGGAACTGAAGCTTTCTTT
TRBJ1-1 TRBV29-1 NA medium-sized CSVEGMGTEAFF TGCAGCGTTGAAGGAATGGGGACTGAAGCTTTCTTT
TRBJ1-5 TRBV19 NA many CASGQGNQPQHF TGTGCCAGTGGTCAGGGCAATCAGCCCCAGCATTTT
TRBJ2-1 TRBV9 TRBD2 many CASSVEIAGGRQFF TGTGCCAGCAGCGTAGAAATAGCGGGAGGGCGGCAGTTCTTC
TRBJ2-7 TRBV7-2 NA many CASSLEPDYEQYF TGTGCCAGCAGCTTAGAACCTGACTACGAGCAGTACTTC
TRBJ1-1 TRBV7-9 NA NA CASSFTENTEAFF TGTGCCAGCAGCTTTACAGAGAACACTGAAGCTTTCTTT
TRBJ2-1 TRBV29-1 TRBD1 many CSVEGVWDRYSYNEQFF TGCAGCGTTGAGGGGGTGTGGGACAGATACTCCTACAATGAGCAGTTCTTC
TRBJ2-3 TRBV7-3 NA NA CASSPNLQTDTQYF TGTGCCAGCAGCCCCAACCTCCAGACGGATACGCAGTATTTT
TRBJ2-1 TRBV27 TRBD1 many CASSEGQGWFGEQFF TGTGCCAGCAGTGAGGGACAGGGGTGGTTCGGTGAGCAGTTCTTC
TRBJ2-1 TRBV6-2/TRBV6-3 TRBD2 many CASSYSRTSGYSSYNEQFF TGTGCCAGCAGTTACTCGCGGACTAGCGGGTATAGCTCCTACAATGAGCAGTTCTTC
TRBJ2-3 TRBV18 NA many CASSPTSGGIFTDTQYF TGTGCCAGCTCACCAACGTCTGGCGGGATCTTCACAGATACGCAGTATTTT
TRBJ2-5 TRBV7-9 NA NA CASSPVILETQYF TGTGCCAGCAGCCCAGTTATTCTAGAGACCCAGTACTTC
TRBJ1-6 TRBV3-1 NA NA CASKFAGASSPLHF TGTGCCAGCAAATTTGCGGGGGCTAGTTCACCCCTCCACTTT
TRBJ1-2 TRBV5-1 NA medium-sized CASSFKTPANYGYTF TGCGCCAGCAGCTTTAAGACCCCAGCTAACTATGGCTACACCTTC
TRBJ2-6 TRBV5-1 TRBD2 many CASGPGLAGAAGANVLTF TGCGCCAGCGGCCCCGGACTAGCGGGAGCCGCTGGGGCCAACGTCCTGACTTTC
TRBJ2-2 TRBV6-1 TRBD1 NA CASSSQGANTGELFF TGTGCCAGCAGTTCCCAGGGGGCGAACACCGGGGAGCTGTTTTTT
TRBJ1-1 TRBV7-9 NA many CASSLSQNTEAFF TGTGCCAGCAGCTTAAGTCAGAACACTGAAGCTTTCTTT
TRBJ1-4 TRBV2 TRBD1 many CASSTGVFEKLFF TGTGCCAGCAGTACAGGGGTCTTTGAAAAACTGTTTTTT
TRBJ2-3 TRBV5-4 TRBD2 many CASSLREGSDTQYF TGTGCCAGCAGCTTGCGGGAGGGCTCCGATACGCAGTATTTT
TRBJ1-1 TRBV20-1 NA many CSASTGEAFF TGCAGTGCTAGTACAGGGGAAGCTTTCTTT
TRBJ2-7 TRBV7-9 TRBD2 many CASSGDSGRYEQYF TGTGCCAGCAGCGGTGATAGCGGGAGGTACGAGCAGTACTTC
TRBJ1-5 TRBV20-1 TRBD1 many CSARQGGANQPQHF TGCAGTGCGAGACAGGGGGGAGCCAATCAGCCCCAGCATTTT
TRBJ2-2 TRBV27 NA many CASSPHAGTNTGELFF TGTGCCAGCAGCCCCCACGCGGGGACGAACACCGGGGAGCTGTTTTTT
TRBJ2-3 TRBV18 TRBD1 many CASSPRGQGAGDTQYF TGTGCCAGCTCCCCCCGGGGACAGGGGGCCGGAGATACGCAGTATTTT
TRBJ1-3 TRBV6-5 NA many CASSYSGVAGNTIYF TGTGCCAGCAGTTACTCAGGGGTTGCGGGAAACACCATATATTTT
TRBJ1-1 TRBV29-1 NA many CSVDRVGGGAFF TGCAGCGTTGACCGGGTCGGGGGAGGAGCTTTCTTT
TRBJ2-1 TRBV5-5 NA many CASSSRQVSSEQFF TGTGCCAGCAGCTCGAGACAGGTCAGCAGTGAGCAGTTCTTC
TRBJ1-5 TRBV20-1 TRBD1 medium-sized CSAGQGNNQPQHF TGCAGTGCTGGACAGGGAAACAATCAGCCCCAGCATTTT
TRBJ2-1 TRBV2 NA many CASKHLYAGEQFF TGTGCCAGCAAGCACCTCTACGCGGGTGAGCAGTTCTTC
TRBJ1-5 TRBV5-1 TRBD1 once CASSWGPGQPSNQPQHF TGCGCCAGCAGCTGGGGACCGGGACAGCCTAGCAATCAGCCCCAGCATTTT
TRBJ2-7 TRBV4-2 TRBD2 many CASSLQRERYEQYF TGTGCCAGCAGCCTTCAGCGGGAGCGCTACGAGCAGTACTTC
TRBJ2-7 TRBV6-2/TRBV6-3 TRBD2 many CASGAGVGDEQYF TGTGCCAGTGGAGCGGGAGTCGGAGACGAGCAGTACTTC
TRBJ2-1 TRBV2 NA many CASSENGIRYNEQFF TGTGCCAGCAGTGAGAACGGGATAAGATACAATGAGCAGTTCTTC
TRBJ1-1 TRBV28 TRBD1 many CASSLGDRGYTEAFF TGTGCCAGCAGTTTAGGGGACAGGGGGTACACTGAAGCTTTCTTT
TRBJ2-1 TRBV6-4 NA many CASSSTASSYNEQFF TGTGCCAGCAGTTCGACCGCGAGCTCCTACAATGAGCAGTTCTTC
TRBJ2-5 TRBV4-1 NA many CASSQVRGKETQYF TGCGCCAGCAGCCAAGTACGAGGGAAAGAGACCCAGTACTTC